Below, 18 T cell receptor beta chains from the same sample are listed, as sequenced in a study of blood T cells in healthy people across ages. For the second PCR, which ran for about 7 to 12 cycles, a sample-barcoded 5' primer and a J-beta primer mix were used. TCRdb recomputed calls from the 5' RACE reads with MiXCR, one row per CDR3 protein. The table has 1.5 million to 2 million distinct CDR3 sequences, about 50% seen once. The sequenced material came from blood. Receptor source: a woman between 35 and 50 years old in good health.

The table lists this clonotype with a few counts. The chain has TRBV10-3 and TRBJ2-7; D may be TRBD1 or TRBD2 (6 bases each). Germline assignment: CDR1 ENHRY and CDR2 SYGVKD. This CDR3 is built from 15 residues. Trimming cost V 2 bases and J 0 bases, with 11 bases left between them. The CDR3 loop is CAISENPGASYEQYF. For the CDR3, the DNA is TGTGCCATCAGTGAGAATCCGGGGGCCTCCTACGAGCAGTACTTC.

This clonotype showed up just a few times. The chain carries TRBV20-1 and TRBJ2-1; D perhaps matches TRBD1 (5 bases). This CDR3 is 14 amino acids long. Trimming pared 5 bases from V and 1 base from J, leaving 12 bases between. CDR1 is DFQATT, CDR2 SNEGSKA, per germline (reference sequence). The CDR3 here is CSAGRAGSYNEQFF. The CDR3 DNA reads TGCAGTGCTGGCAGGGCAGGTTCCTACAATGAGCAGTTCTTC.

The V call is TRBV14, the J call TRBJ2-7; D is ambiguous. The J call may be incorrect, as the DNA end agrees better with TRBJ2-5. The CDR3 runs to 15 residues. CDR1 and CDR2 from the germline V gene are SGHDN and FVKESK. Here the CDR3 reads CASSPRSPTTGTQYF. CDR3 bases: TGTGCCAGCAGCCCTAGATCCCCGACGACCGGGACCCAGTACTTC.

This clonotype was picked up a small number of times. V gene TRBV15 combines with J gene TRBJ2-1, with D unclear. Per the germline V gene, CDR1 is LNHNV and CDR2 is YYDKDF (reference sequence). CDR3 length: 12 amino acids. V lost 1 base to trimming and J lost 7 bases, with 5 bases between them. As DNA, the CDR3 is TGTGCCACCAGCAGAGTTCAGAATGAGCAGTTCTTC. Translation: CATSRVQNEQFF.

The chain is built from TRBV12-3 or TRBV12-4 and TRBJ2-3; D might be TRBD1 or TRBD2, each matching 6 bases. The CDR3 has 15 residues. With 4 bases removed from V and 0 bases from J, the gap between germline ends came to 11 bases. Here the CDR3 reads CASSWGAPSTDTQYF. For the CDR3, the DNA is TGTGCCAGCAGTTGGGGGGCCCCGAGCACAGATACGCAGTATTTT.

This sequence joins TRBV10-3 and TRBJ2-5, with a possible D match to TRBD2 (6 bases). The CDR3 loop spans 10 amino acids. V lost 9 bases to trimming and J lost 9 bases, with 11 bases between them. In germline, CDR1 is ENHRY, CDR2 SYGVKD. In DNA, the CDR3 is TGTGCCATAGGGGAGGAGGCCCAGTACTTC. Amino acids: CAIGEEAQYF.

This clonotype was seen only a few times. This chain links TRBV20-1 with TRBJ2-3; unclear D gene. CDR1 is DFQATT and CDR2 is SNEGSKA in the germline V gene (reference sequence). This CDR3 has 12 amino acids. Trimming stripped 0 bases from V and 3 bases from J, with 4 bases between. CDR3 sequence reads: CSAREFTDTQYF. DNA for the CDR3: TGCAGTGCTAGAGAGTTTACAGATACGCAGTATTTT.

This clonotype was observed at least ten times. V usage is TRBV29-1 and J usage is TRBJ2-7; D ambiguous. Germline loops: CDR1 SQVTM, CDR2 ANQGSEA. V was shortened by 1 base and J by 3 bases, with 7 bases between the two germline ends. The CDR3 extends over 12 amino acids. CDR3 DNA sequence: TGCAGCGTTGAAGTCCAGGACTACGAGCAGTACTTC. Its translation is CSVEVQDYEQYF.

The V and J genes are TRBV24-1 and TRBJ2-3; 8 nucleotides align to TRBD2. Germline loops: CDR1 KGHDR, CDR2 SFDVKD. Unmatched junction bases numbered 2, after V lost 7 bases and J lost 0 bases. This CDR3 has 14 amino acids. CDR3 sequence: CATSGTRSTDTQYF. The CDR3 region has the DNA TGTGCCACCAGCGGGACTAGAAGCACAGATACGCAGTATTTT.

V gene TRBV7-9 combines with J gene TRBJ2-3, with 7 bases that match TRBD2. CDR3 length equals 13 residues. Trimming removed 8 bases from V and 6 bases from J; junction bases left unmatched: 8. Germline CDR1 and CDR2: SEHNR and FQNEAQ (reference sequence). The CDR3 nucleotides read TGTGCCAGCTTAGGACTAGATCGGGATACGCAGTATTTT. Its protein product is CASLGLDRDTQYF.

The chain employs TRBV7-6 and TRBJ1-4; D is perhaps TRBD1 (5 bases). This CDR3 is 15 amino acids long. The ends were cut back, 5 bases at V and 4 bases at J, with 14 bases in the middle. Germline CDR1 is SGHVS and CDR2 is FNYEAQ. CDR3 loop: CASSLGTANNEKLFF. In DNA, the CDR3 is TGTGCCAGCAGCCTAGGGACGGCCAATAATGAAAAACTGTTTTTT.

On this clonotype itself: The junction departs from germline at one end; a sequencing error may be responsible. The V gene is TRBV7-2, the J gene TRBJ2-5, with 8 bases that match TRBD1. Germline V CDR1 and CDR2: SGHTA, FQGNSA. This CDR3 comprises 15 residues. The CDR3, as DNA: TGTGCCAGTAGCTACTACAGGGGGTCCGAAGAGACCCAGTACTTC. It codes for CASSYYRGSEETQYF.

The genes are TRBV3-1 and TRBJ2-7, with TRBD2 identical over 7 bases. CDR1 is LGHDT and CDR2 is YNNKEL in the germline V gene (reference sequence). This CDR3 region has 16 residues. The trim removed 3 bases at V and 0 bases at J, leaving 8 bases unmatched. CDR3 bases: TGTGCCAGCAGCCAGACGGGGGGTTCCCACTCCTACGAGCAGTACTTC. This encodes CASSQTGGSHSYEQYF.

This chain uses TRBV5-1 with TRBJ1-6; D is ambiguous. Germline loops: CDR1 SGHRS, CDR2 YFSETQ. Trimming removed 0 bases from V and 6 bases from J, with 10 bases in between. The CDR3 loop spans 15 amino acids. CDR3 in amino acids: CASSLESVRNSPLHF. The DNA of the CDR3 is TGCGCCAGCAGCTTGGAGTCCGTCCGTAATTCACCCCTCCACTTT.

V usage is TRBV10-3 and J usage is TRBJ2-7; 14 positions match TRBD2. The germline gives CDR1 ENHRY, CDR2 SYGVKD. Trimming cost V 7 bases and J 6 bases; bases outside gene matches: 2. The CDR3 sequence is 13 residues long. The CDR3, as DNA: TGTGCCATCACCGGACTAGCGGGGGGCGAGCAGTACTTC. Residues: CAITGLAGGEQYF.

The chain is built from TRBV9 and TRBJ1-2; tentatively, D is TRBD1 (5 bases). V was cut by 6 bases and J by 8 bases, with 11 bases left in between. The CDR3 length is 11 residues. Germline V gene data show CDR1 as SGDLS and CDR2 as YYNGEE. CDR3: CASIGESGYTF. The CDR3 coding sequence is TGTGCCAGCATAGGGGAGTCAGGCTACACCTTC.

This clonotype occurred a few times. The chain recombines TRBV6-5 with TRBJ2-1, with a weak D call TRBD1 (6 bases). From germline, CDR1 is MNHEY and CDR2 SVGAGI. The CDR3 runs to 14 residues. Between the trimmed V and J ends, which lost 6 bases and 4 bases, there was a span of 13 bases. The CDR3 sequence is CASRIAQGYNEQFF. The CDR3 nucleotides are TGTGCCAGCAGGATAGCGCAGGGGTACAATGAGCAGTTCTTC.

The chain uses TRBV11-1 and TRBJ2-7; D is perhaps TRBD1 or TRBD2 (5 bases each). With 8 bases removed from V and 2 bases from J, the gap between germline ends came to 16 bases. The germline CDR1 and CDR2 sequences are SGHAT and FQDESV (reference sequence). This CDR3 region has 14 residues. DNA of the CDR3: TGTGCCAGCGCCCTCCACGGGGCCCCCTACGAGCAGTACTTC. It encodes CASALHGAPYEQYF. Complete variable domain (other parts from reference TRBV11-1 and TRBJ2-7): EAEVAQSPRYKITEKSQAVAFWCDPISGHATLYWYRQILGQGPELLVQFQDESVVDDSQLPKDRFSAERLKGVDSTLKIQPAELGDSAMYLCASALHGAPYEQYFGPGTRLTVT.